This T cell receptor beta chain stems from a study of T cell repertoires in cytomegalovirus infection. Study findings and constraints: The ex vivo response was dominated by HLA-C-restricted CMV-specific TCR beta clonotypes.

This clonotype was found a few times. Its target is unknown. Trimming at V came to 3 bases and at J to 7 bases, leaving 15 bases not matched to a gene. The CDR3 runs to 17 residues. The germline V gene has CDR1 MGHRA and CDR2 YSYEKL. MiXCR, run by TCRdb on the reads, gives a single entry per CDR3 protein. Altogether fewer than 85,000 distinct CDR3 sequences are present, around half being singletons, with the ten largest covering just over 90%. The material was CD8+ T cells from cultured PBMCs, obtained from culture after CMV antigen stimulation. This clonotype was obtained from a human donor in good health (CMV status not recorded). Some clones in this sample may be carry-over from other donors' samples. The chain recombines TRBV4-1 with TRBJ2-1; 7 bases align to TRBD2. The CDR3 region is CASSHTGGHLQGNEQFF. CDR3 nucleotides: TGCGCCAGCAGCCACACGGGGGGTCACCTCCAAGGAAATGAGCAGTTCTTC.